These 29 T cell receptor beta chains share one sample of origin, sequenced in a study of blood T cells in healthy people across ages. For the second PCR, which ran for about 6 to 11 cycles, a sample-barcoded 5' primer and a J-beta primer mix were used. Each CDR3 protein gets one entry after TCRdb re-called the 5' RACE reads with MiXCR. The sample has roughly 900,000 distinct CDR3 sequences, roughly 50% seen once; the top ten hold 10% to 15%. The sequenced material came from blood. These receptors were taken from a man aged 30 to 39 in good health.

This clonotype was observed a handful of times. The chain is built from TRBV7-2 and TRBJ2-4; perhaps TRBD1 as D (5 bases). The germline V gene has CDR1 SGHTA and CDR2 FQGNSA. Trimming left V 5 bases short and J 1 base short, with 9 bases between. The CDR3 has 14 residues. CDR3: CASSKQEAKNIQYF. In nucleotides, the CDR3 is TGTGCCAGCAGCAAACAGGAGGCCAAAAACATTCAGTACTTC.

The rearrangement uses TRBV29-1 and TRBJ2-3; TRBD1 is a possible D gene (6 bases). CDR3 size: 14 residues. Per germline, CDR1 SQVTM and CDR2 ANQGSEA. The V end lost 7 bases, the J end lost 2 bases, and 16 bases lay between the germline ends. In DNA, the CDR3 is TGCAGCGCGCAAGGGGGAGCCCCCACAGATACGCAGTATTTT. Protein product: CSAQGGAPTDTQYF.

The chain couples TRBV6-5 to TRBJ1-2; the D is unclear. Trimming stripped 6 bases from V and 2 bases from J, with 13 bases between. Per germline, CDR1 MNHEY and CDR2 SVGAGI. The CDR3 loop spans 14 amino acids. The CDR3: CASSQSTENYGYTF. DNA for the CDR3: TGTGCCAGCAGCCAAAGCACAGAAAACTATGGCTACACCTTC.

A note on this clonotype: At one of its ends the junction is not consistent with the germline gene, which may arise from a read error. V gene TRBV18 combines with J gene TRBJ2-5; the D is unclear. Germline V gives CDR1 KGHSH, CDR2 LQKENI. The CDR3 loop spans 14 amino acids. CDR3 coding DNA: TGTGTCAGCTCCCCTACCGGTGAACAAGAGACCCAGTACTTC. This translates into CVSSPTGEQETQYF.

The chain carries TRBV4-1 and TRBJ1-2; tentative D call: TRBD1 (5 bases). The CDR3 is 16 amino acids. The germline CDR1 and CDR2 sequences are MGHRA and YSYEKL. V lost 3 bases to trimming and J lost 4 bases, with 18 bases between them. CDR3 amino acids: CASSQPGTVISYGYTF. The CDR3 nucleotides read TGCGCCAGCAGCCAGCCGGGGACGGTAATTAGCTATGGCTACACCTTC.

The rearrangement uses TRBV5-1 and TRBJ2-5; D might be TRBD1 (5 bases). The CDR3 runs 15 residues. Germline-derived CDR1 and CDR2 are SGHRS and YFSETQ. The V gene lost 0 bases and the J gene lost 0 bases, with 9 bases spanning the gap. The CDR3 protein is CASSLEGRDQETQYF. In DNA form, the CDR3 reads TGCGCCAGCAGCTTGGAAGGCAGGGACCAAGAGACCCAGTACTTC.

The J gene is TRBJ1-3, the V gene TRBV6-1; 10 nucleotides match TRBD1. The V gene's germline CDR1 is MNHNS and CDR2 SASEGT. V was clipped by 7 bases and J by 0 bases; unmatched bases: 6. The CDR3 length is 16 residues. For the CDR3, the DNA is TGTGCCAGCATCCTGGGACAGGGGAGCTCTGGAAACACCATATATTTT. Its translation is CASILGQGSSGNTIYF.

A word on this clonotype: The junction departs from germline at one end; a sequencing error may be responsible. The CDR3 sequence: CTSSGTGDPSYNEQFF. DNA of the CDR3: TGTACCAGCAGCGGGACAGGGGATCCCTCCTACAATGAGCAGTTCTTC. The chain combines TRBV11-1 with TRBJ2-1, with 10 bases lining up with TRBD1. This CDR3 region has 16 residues. CDR1 SGHAT and CDR2 FQDESV come from the germline V gene (reference sequence). Full variable domain (rest looked up from reference TRBV11-1 and TRBJ2-1): EAEVAQSPRYKITEKSQAVAFWCDPISGHATLYWYRQILGQGPELLVQFQDESVVDDSQLPKDRFSAERLKGVDSTLKIQPAELGDSAMYLCTSSGTGDPSYNEQFFGPGTRLTVL.

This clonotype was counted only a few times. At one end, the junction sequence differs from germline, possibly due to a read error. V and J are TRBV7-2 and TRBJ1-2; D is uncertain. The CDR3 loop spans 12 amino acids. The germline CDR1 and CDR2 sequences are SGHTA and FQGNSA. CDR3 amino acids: CASSIAGYGYTF. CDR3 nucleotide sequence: TGTGCCAGCAGCATAGCGGGGTATGGCTACACCTTC. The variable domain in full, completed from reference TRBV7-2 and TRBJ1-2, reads GAGVSQSPSNKVTEKGKDVELRCDPISGHTALYWYRQSLGQGLEFLIYFQGNSAPDKSGLPSDRFSAERTGGSVSTLTIQRTQQEDSAVYLCASSIAGYGYTFGSGTRLTVV.

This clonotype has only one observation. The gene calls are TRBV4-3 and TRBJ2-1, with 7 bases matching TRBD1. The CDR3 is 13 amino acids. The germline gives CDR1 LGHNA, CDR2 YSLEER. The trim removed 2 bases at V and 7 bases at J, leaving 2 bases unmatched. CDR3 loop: CASSQLQGNEQFF. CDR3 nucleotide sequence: TGCGCCAGCAGCCAATTACAGGGGAATGAGCAGTTCTTC.

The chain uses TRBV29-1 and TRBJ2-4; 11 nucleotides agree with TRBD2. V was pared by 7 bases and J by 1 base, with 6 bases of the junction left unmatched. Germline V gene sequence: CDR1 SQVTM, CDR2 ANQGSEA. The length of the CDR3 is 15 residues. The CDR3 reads CSAVSGGDAKNIQYF. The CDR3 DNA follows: TGCAGCGCTGTTAGCGGGGGGGATGCCAAAAACATTCAGTACTTC.

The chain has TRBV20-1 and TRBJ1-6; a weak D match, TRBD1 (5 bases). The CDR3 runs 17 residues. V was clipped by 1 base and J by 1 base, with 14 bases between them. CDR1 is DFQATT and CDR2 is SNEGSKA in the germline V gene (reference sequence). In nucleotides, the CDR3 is TGCAGTGCTAGAGGTCTGGTTCGGGGGTCCTATAATTCACCCCTCCACTTT. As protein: CSARGLVRGSYNSPLHF.

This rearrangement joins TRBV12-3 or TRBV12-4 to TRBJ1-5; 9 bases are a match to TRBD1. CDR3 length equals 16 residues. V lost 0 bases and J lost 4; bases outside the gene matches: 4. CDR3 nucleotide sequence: TGTGCCAGCAGTTTAGCGAGGGACAGGGAGAATCAGCCCCAGCATTTT. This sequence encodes CASSLARDRENQPQHF.

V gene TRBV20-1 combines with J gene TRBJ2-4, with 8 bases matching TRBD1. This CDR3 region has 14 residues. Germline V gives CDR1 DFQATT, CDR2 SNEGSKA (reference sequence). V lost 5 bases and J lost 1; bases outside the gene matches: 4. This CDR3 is CSAPRDRAKNIQYF. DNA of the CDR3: TGCAGTGCTCCACGGGACAGGGCCAAAAACATTCAGTACTTC.

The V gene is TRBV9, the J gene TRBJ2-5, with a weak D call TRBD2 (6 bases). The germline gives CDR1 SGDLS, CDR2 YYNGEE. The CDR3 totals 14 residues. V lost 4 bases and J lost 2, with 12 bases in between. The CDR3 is CASSSPGGQETQYF. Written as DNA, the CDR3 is TGTGCCAGCAGCTCTCCCGGGGGTCAAGAGACCCAGTACTTC.

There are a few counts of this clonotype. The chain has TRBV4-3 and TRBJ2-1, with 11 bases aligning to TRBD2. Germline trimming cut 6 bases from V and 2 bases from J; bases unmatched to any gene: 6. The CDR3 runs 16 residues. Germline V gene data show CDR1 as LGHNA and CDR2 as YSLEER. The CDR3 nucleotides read TGCGCCAGCAGGTTTAGTAGCGGGGGGGCCTACAATGAGCAGTTCTTC. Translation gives CASRFSSGGAYNEQFF.

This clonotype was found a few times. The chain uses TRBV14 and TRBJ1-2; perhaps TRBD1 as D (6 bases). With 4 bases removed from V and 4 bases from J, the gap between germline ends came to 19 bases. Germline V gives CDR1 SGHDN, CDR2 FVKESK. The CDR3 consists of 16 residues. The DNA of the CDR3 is TGTGCCAGCAGCCGTGTACAGGGATCGAGCATCTATGGCTACACCTTC. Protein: CASSRVQGSSIYGYTF.

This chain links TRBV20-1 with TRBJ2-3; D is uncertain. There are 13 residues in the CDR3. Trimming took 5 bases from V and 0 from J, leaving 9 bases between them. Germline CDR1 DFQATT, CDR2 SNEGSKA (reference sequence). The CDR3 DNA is TGCAGTGCTCCCGAGACTAGCACAGATACGCAGTATTTT. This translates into CSAPETSTDTQYF.

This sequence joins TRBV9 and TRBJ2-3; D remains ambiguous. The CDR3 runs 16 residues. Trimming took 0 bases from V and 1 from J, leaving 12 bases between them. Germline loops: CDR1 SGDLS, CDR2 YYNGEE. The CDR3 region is CASSVDSPGGTDTQYF. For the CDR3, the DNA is TGTGCCAGCAGCGTAGATTCCCCAGGTGGCACAGATACGCAGTATTTT. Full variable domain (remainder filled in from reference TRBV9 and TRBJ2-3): DSGVTQTPKHLITATGQRVTLRCSPRSGDLSVYWYQQSLDQGLQFLIQYYNGEERAKGNILERFSAQQFPDLHSELNLSSLELGDSALYFCASSVDSPGGTDTQYFGPGTRLTVL.

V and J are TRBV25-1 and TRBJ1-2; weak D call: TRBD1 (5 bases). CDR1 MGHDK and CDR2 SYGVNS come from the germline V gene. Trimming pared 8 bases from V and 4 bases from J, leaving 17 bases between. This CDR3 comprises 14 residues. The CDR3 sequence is CASANPGTVYGYTF. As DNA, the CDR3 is TGTGCCAGCGCCAATCCGGGGACGGTCTATGGCTACACCTTC.

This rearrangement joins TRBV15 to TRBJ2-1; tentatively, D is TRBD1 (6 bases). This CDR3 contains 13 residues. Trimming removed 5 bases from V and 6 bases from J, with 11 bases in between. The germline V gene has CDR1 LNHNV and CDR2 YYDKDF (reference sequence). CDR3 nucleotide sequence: TGTGCCACCAGCCAAAAACAGGGCAATGAGCAGTTCTTC. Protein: CATSQKQGNEQFF.

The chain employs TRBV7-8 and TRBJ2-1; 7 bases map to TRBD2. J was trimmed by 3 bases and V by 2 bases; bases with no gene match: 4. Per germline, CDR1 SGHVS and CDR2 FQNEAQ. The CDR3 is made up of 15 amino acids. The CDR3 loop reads CASSLFLADYNEQFF. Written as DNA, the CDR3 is TGTGCCAGCAGCTTATTCCTAGCGGACTACAATGAGCAGTTCTTC.

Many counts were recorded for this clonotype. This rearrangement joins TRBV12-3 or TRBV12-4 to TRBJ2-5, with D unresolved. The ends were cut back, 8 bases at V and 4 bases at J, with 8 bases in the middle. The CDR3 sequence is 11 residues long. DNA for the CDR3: TGTGCCAGCGCCGTGCTAGAGACCCAGTACTTC. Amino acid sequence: CASAVLETQYF.

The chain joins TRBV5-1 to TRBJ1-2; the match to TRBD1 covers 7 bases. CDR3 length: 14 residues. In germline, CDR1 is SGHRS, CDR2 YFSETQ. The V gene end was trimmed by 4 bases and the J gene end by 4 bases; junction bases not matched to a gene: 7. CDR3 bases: TGCGCCAGCAGCGGCCAGGGGGGTGCCTATGGCTACACCTTC. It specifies CASSGQGGAYGYTF.

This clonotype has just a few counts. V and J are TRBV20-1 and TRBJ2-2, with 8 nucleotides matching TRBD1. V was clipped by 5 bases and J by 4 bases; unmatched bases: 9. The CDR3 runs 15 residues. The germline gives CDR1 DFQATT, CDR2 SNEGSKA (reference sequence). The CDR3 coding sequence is TGCAGTGCTCGTCCTAACAGGGGGATCACCGGGGAGCTGTTTTTT. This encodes CSARPNRGITGELFF.

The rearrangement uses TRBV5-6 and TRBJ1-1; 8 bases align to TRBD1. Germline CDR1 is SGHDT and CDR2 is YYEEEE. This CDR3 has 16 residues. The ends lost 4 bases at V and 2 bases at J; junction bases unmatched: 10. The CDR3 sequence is CASSPRTGWRNTEAFF. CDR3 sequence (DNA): TGTGCCAGCAGCCCGAGGACAGGGTGGCGTAACACTGAAGCTTTCTTT.

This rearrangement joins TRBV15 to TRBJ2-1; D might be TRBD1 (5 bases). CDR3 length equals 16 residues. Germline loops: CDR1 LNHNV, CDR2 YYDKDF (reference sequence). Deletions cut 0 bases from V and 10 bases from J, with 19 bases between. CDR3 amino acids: CATSRDLPGPTREQFF. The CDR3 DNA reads TGTGCCACCAGCAGAGATTTGCCAGGGCCAACGCGGGAGCAGTTCTTC.

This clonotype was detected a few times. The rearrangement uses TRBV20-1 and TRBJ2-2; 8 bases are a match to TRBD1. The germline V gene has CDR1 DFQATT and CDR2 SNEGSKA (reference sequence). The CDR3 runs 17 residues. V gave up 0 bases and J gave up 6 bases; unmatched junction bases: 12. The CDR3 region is CSARDWQGATRPGELFF. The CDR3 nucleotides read TGCAGTGCTAGAGATTGGCAGGGGGCTACTCGACCCGGGGAGCTGTTTTTT.

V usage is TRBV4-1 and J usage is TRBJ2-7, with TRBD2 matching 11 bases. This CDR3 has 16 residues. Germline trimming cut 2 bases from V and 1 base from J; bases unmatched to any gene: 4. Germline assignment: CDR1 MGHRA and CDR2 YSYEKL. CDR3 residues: CASSQNLAGGSYEQYF. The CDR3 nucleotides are TGCGCCAGCAGCCAAAATCTAGCGGGGGGTTCCTACGAGCAGTACTTC.